The 30 T cell receptor beta chains in this list originate from one sample, sequenced in a study of blood T cell repertoires in COVID-19. The table came from immunoSEQ multiplex PCR; TCRdb's copy has only in-frame clones and leaves some out. In the table there are around 300,000 clones, about 89% of which are singletons. Sequenced sample: peripheral blood. These receptors were obtained from a woman aged 40-49 years who had recovered from COVID-19.

About this clone: Different DNA sequences within this sample yield the same CDR3. The chain carries TRBV5-1 and TRBJ2-1, with 12 bases that match TRBD2. There are 15 residues in the CDR3. Germline CDR1 and CDR2: SGHRS and YFSETQ. With V trimmed by 2 bases and J by 6 bases, 3 bases remained unmatched. CDR3 in amino acids: CASSFLAGGGNEQFF. In nucleotides, the CDR3 is TGCGCCAGCAGCTTTCTAGCGGGAGGGGGCAATGAGCAGTTCTTC.

The chain carries TRBV10-2 and TRBJ2-1; D possibly corresponds to TRBD1 (6 bases). Looked up from germline, CDR1 is WSHSY and CDR2 is SAAADI. The CDR3 loop spans 15 amino acids. Deletions cut 4 bases from V and 3 bases from J, with 13 bases between. CDR3: CASSGPGADYNEQFF. CDR3 nucleotides: TGCGCCAGCAGTGGGCCAGGGGCCGACTACAATGAGCAGTTCTTC.

The CDR3 protein is CAWSLKTGVGSGANVLTF. Here the CDR3 DNA reads TGTGCCTGGAGTCTAAAGACAGGGGTAGGCTCTGGGGCCAACGTCCTGACTTTC. The rearrangement uses TRBV30 and TRBJ2-6; TRBD1 agrees at 8 bases. The junction had 9 bases not matched to a gene; V was cut back by 2 bases and J by 0 bases. Germline V gene lookup returns CDR1 GTSNPN and CDR2 SVGIG (reference sequence). The CDR3 runs to 18 residues.

The table lists this clone with a count of one. This chain uses TRBV4-2 with TRBJ2-7; 7 nucleotides align to TRBD1. CDR3 size: 17 residues. Germline CDR1 LGHNA, CDR2 YNFKEQ. J gave up 2 bases and V 0 bases, and 10 bases lay outside the gene matches. The CDR3 sequence: CASSQEVGTASTYEQYF. In DNA, the CDR3 is TGTGCCAGCAGCCAAGAGGTAGGGACAGCCTCCACCTACGAGCAGTACTTC.

V and J are TRBV19 and TRBJ2-3; D may be TRBD1 (6 bases). This CDR3 is built from 14 residues. Deletions cut 3 bases from V and 2 bases from J, with 9 bases between. CDR1 and CDR2 (germline): LNHDA, SQIVND (reference sequence). CDR3 in amino acids: CASSMGADTDTQYF. CDR3 DNA: TGTGCCAGTAGTATGGGGGCGGACACAGATACGCAGTATTTT. The variable domain in full, with the rest retrieved from reference TRBV19 and TRBJ2-3, is DGGITQSPKYLFRKEGQNVTLSCEQNLNHDAMYWYRQDPGQGLRLIYYSQIVNDFQKGDIAEGYSVSREKKESFPLTVTSAQKNPTAFYLCASSMGADTDTQYFGPGTRLTVL.

Notes on this clone: Other DNA sequences in the sample encode the same CDR3. This chain links TRBV28 with TRBJ2-5; D is uncertain. This CDR3 spans 14 amino acids. Germline lookup yields CDR1 MDHEN and CDR2 SYDVKM. Trimming cost V 2 bases and J 1 base, with 8 bases left between them. The CDR3: CASSLGQIQETQYF. The CDR3, as DNA: TGTGCCAGCAGTTTAGGCCAGATCCAAGAGACCCAGTACTTC.

V usage is TRBV7-8 and J usage is TRBJ2-5; tentatively, D is TRBD2 (6 bases). Per the germline V gene, CDR1 is SGHVS and CDR2 is FQNEAQ. CDR3 length: 17 residues. The V end was cut by 1 base, the J end by 5 bases, with 20 bases between. The CDR3 spells CASSLGLAKSLVETQYF. Written as DNA, the CDR3 is TGTGCCAGCAGCTTAGGGCTAGCGAAATCCCTGGTGGAGACCCAGTACTTC.

This clone was seen a single time. This chain links TRBV27 with TRBJ2-2; no reliable D call. Germline CDR1 is MNHEY and CDR2 is SMNVEV (reference sequence). This CDR3 contains 12 residues. V lost 6 bases and J lost 7, with 9 bases in between. DNA for the CDR3: TGTGCCAGCAGCCCCGGCGGCGGGGAGCTGTTTTTT. Protein: CASSPGGGELFF.

Of note for this clone: Other nucleotide sequences in the sample specify the same CDR3. V usage is TRBV2 and J usage is TRBJ2-7, with 7 bases identical to TRBD1. This CDR3 is built from 13 residues. From germline, CDR1 is SNHLY and CDR2 FYNNEI. Trimming at V came to 7 bases and at J to 1 base, leaving 4 bases not matched to a gene. This CDR3 reads CASTTGSSYEQYF. The CDR3, as DNA: TGTGCCAGCACGACAGGGTCATCCTACGAGCAGTACTTC.

This chain links TRBV24-1 with TRBJ2-1; perhaps TRBD1 as D (5 bases). Per germline, CDR1 KGHDR and CDR2 SFDVKD. Trimming removed 1 base at V and 0 bases at J, with 9 bases between. This CDR3 has 16 amino acids. The CDR3 loop reads CATSDFRQSSYNEQFF. The CDR3 nucleotides read TGTGCCACCAGTGATTTTCGACAGAGCTCCTACAATGAGCAGTTCTTC.

The V call is TRBV4-2, the J call TRBJ2-7; 11 nucleotides line up with TRBD2. Germline loops: CDR1 LGHNA, CDR2 YNFKEQ. The CDR3 runs to 17 residues. The V and J ends lost 4 bases and 3 bases, in that order; junction bases with no gene match: 11. CDR3 sequence: CASSLSSGRFQLYEQYF. The CDR3, as DNA: TGTGCCAGCAGCCTCTCTAGCGGGAGGTTCCAACTCTACGAGCAGTACTTC.

The CDR3 region has the DNA TGTGCCAGCAGTGGAACCCCCGGGACTAGGTACAATGAGCAGTTCTTC. Encoded protein: CASSGTPGTRYNEQFF. The chain joins TRBV25-1 to TRBJ2-1; 8 bases fit TRBD2. The germline V gene has CDR1 MGHDK and CDR2 SYGVNS. Trimming cost V 4 bases and J 4 bases; bases outside gene matches: 9. The CDR3 covers 16 residues. The variable domain in full, completed from reference TRBV25-1 and TRBJ2-1, reads EADIYQTPRYLVIGTGKKITLECSQTMGHDKMYWYQQDPGMELHLIHYSYGVNSTEKGDLSSESTVSRIRTEHFPLTLESARPSHTSQYLCASSGTPGTRYNEQFFGPGTRLTVL.

This chain uses TRBV30 with TRBJ1-4; 7 nucleotides line up with TRBD1. CDR3 length: 14 residues. V shed 4 bases and J 3 bases; nucleotides not matched to a gene: 5. The V gene's germline CDR1 is GTSNPN and CDR2 SVGIG (reference sequence). The CDR3 nucleotides read TGTGCCTGGAACCGGGACAGCCCTAATGAAAAACTGTTTTTT. Amino acids: CAWNRDSPNEKLFF.

This chain links TRBV5-6 with TRBJ2-3; 13 nucleotides align to TRBD2. J lost 4 bases, V lost 4 bases, and 6 bases had no gene match. This CDR3 has 16 residues. Germline V gene data show CDR1 as SGHDT and CDR2 as YYEEEE. CDR3: CASSHRTSGSADTQYF. CDR3 nucleotides: TGTGCCAGCAGCCACCGGACTAGCGGGAGCGCAGATACGCAGTATTTT.

The chain is built from TRBV28 and TRBJ2-2, with 12 bases that match TRBD2. V shed 8 bases and J 7 bases; nucleotides not matched to a gene: 8. From germline, CDR1 is MDHEN and CDR2 SYDVKM. The CDR3 is 15 residues long. CDR3 region: CASLTSGRVGGELFF. The CDR3 region has the DNA TGTGCCAGCCTGACTAGCGGGAGAGTGGGCGGGGAGCTGTTTTTT.

The V gene is TRBV19, the J gene TRBJ2-1; D call uncertain. V lost 6 bases and J lost 5, with 11 bases in between. Germline V gene data show CDR1 as LNHDA and CDR2 as SQIVND (reference sequence). This CDR3 has 13 residues. The CDR3 protein is CASRSGSDNEQFF. The DNA for the CDR3 is TGTGCCAGTAGGTCAGGATCGGACAATGAGCAGTTCTTC.

The rearrangement uses TRBV29-1 and TRBJ2-4, with 7 bases aligning to TRBD1. Trimming cost V 6 bases and J 5 bases; bases outside gene matches: 1. There are 11 residues in the CDR3. Germline V gene lookup returns CDR1 SQVTM and CDR2 ANQGSEA. The CDR3 sequence: CSVGTENIQYF. DNA for the CDR3: TGCAGCGTCGGGACAGAAAACATTCAGTACTTC.

This chain uses TRBV4-1 with TRBJ2-7; D possibly corresponds to TRBD2 (5 bases). The CDR3 has 15 amino acids. CDR1 MGHRA and CDR2 YSYEKL come from the germline V gene. The V and J ends lost 0 bases and 4 bases respectively, with 13 bases between them. The DNA for the CDR3 is TGCGCCAGCAGCCAAGAGTTCGGGGTGAGGTACGAGCAGTACTTC. Its translation: CASSQEFGVRYEQYF.

The chain couples TRBV6-2 or TRBV6-3 to TRBJ2-7, with TRBD1 matching over 9 bases. There are 18 residues in the CDR3. Trimming cost V 4 bases and J 0 bases; bases outside gene matches: 13. The germline gives CDR1 MNHEY, CDR2 SVGEGT. The CDR3 DNA reads as TGTGCCAGCAGTTCCCCGGGACAGGGAGTGTCGGGCTCCTACGAGCAGTACTTC. This encodes CASSSPGQGVSGSYEQYF.

The rearrangement uses TRBV9 and TRBJ2-7; 7 positions match TRBD2. Germline loops: CDR1 SGDLS, CDR2 YYNGEE. The CDR3 is 14 residues long. V was pared by 7 bases and J by 2 bases, with 9 bases of the junction left unmatched. CDR3 sequence: CASGPGGATYEQYF. In nucleotides, the CDR3 is TGTGCCAGCGGACCGGGGGGAGCGACCTACGAGCAGTACTTC.

The rearrangement uses TRBV11-3 and TRBJ1-3, with no clear D. V lost 6 bases and J lost 0, with 18 bases in between. The germline V gene has CDR1 SGHNT and CDR2 YENEEA. The CDR3 runs to 17 residues. CDR3 nucleotides: TGTGCCAGCAGGAAAGCCGGGGAGCTCACCTCTGGAAACACCATATATTTT. It codes for CASRKAGELTSGNTIYF.

This clone appeared once. The chain is built from TRBV18 and TRBJ2-2, with TRBD1 as a possible D gene (6 bases). The CDR3 covers 19 residues. The V end lost 3 bases, the J end lost 1 base, and 21 bases lay between the germline ends. Germline CDR1 and CDR2: KGHSH and LQKENI. The CDR3 is CASSPRDIRTNMNTGELFF. The CDR3 region has the DNA TGTGCCAGCTCACCCAGGGACATTCGCACAAACATGAACACCGGGGAGCTGTTTTTT.

The V gene is TRBV19, the J gene TRBJ1-5, with D unclear. CDR1 and CDR2 (germline): LNHDA, SQIVND (reference sequence). Trimming cost V 0 bases and J 4 bases, with 13 bases left between them. The CDR3 has 16 residues. The CDR3 sequence: CASSIDWTRGNQPQHF. Here the CDR3 DNA reads TGTGCCAGTAGTATAGATTGGACTCGAGGTAATCAGCCCCAGCATTTT. Using reference TRBV19 and TRBJ1-5 for the parts outside the CDR3, the full variable domain is DGGITQSPKYLFRKEGQNVTLSCEQNLNHDAMYWYRQDPGQGLRLIYYSQIVNDFQKGDIAEGYSVSREKKESFPLTVTSAQKNPTAFYLCASSIDWTRGNQPQHFGDGTRLSIL.

The rearrangement uses TRBV14 and TRBJ2-3, with D possibly TRBD2 on 6 matching bases. Trimming left V 4 bases short and J 0 bases short, with 14 bases between. The CDR3 spans 16 residues. CDR1 and CDR2 from the germline V gene are SGHDN and FVKESK. The CDR3: CASSPLAKGSTDTQYF. The CDR3 DNA reads TGTGCCAGCAGCCCGCTAGCGAAGGGGAGCACAGATACGCAGTATTTT.

CDR3 in amino acids: CASRGTSATYNEQFF. As DNA, the CDR3 is TGCGCCAGCAGGGGAACTAGCGCCACCTACAATGAGCAGTTCTTC. The rearrangement links TRBV5-1 to TRBJ2-1; 7 positions agree with TRBD2. The V gene end was trimmed by 5 bases and the J gene end by 2 bases; junction bases not matched to a gene: 7. This CDR3 is 15 amino acids long. Germline V lookup: CDR1 SGHRS, CDR2 YFSETQ.

The rearrangement uses TRBV7-2 and TRBJ2-3; 8 positions agree with TRBD2. CDR1 and CDR2 from the germline V gene are SGHTA and FQGNSA. The V segment lost 5 bases and the J segment 8 bases; nucleotides outside the gene matches: 18. The CDR3 contains 17 residues. CDR3 DNA: TGTGCCAGCAGCCTGGTACTTAGCGGGGATAGGGAGGGTACGCAGTATTTT. As protein: CASSLVLSGDREGTQYF.

V is TRBV6-1 and J is TRBJ1-5; a possible D gene is TRBD1 (6 bases). Germline V gene sequence: CDR1 MNHNS, CDR2 SASEGT. The CDR3 length is 14 residues. Trimming took off 3 bases at V and 6 bases at J, with 12 bases between the two ends. The CDR3, as DNA: TGTGCCAGCAGTGACAGGTCAGGGGTTCAGCCCCAGCATTTT. Translated: CASSDRSGVQPQHF.

V is TRBV5-1 and J is TRBJ1-5; weak D call: TRBD1 (5 bases). The CDR3 totals 15 residues. The V gene's germline CDR1 is SGHRS and CDR2 YFSETQ. Trimming removed 0 bases at V and 4 bases at J, with 11 bases between. The CDR3 spells CASSLDPGLNQPQHF. Written as DNA, the CDR3 is TGCGCCAGCAGCTTGGACCCAGGGTTAAATCAGCCCCAGCATTTT.

V is TRBV28 and J is TRBJ2-5; TRBD2 aligns across 11 bases. V lost 6 bases to trimming and J lost 2 bases; unmatched junction nucleotides: 8. Germline-derived CDR1 and CDR2 are MDHEN and SYDVKM. The CDR3 sequence is 16 residues long. CDR3 sequence: CASRPTSGSRQETQYF. The CDR3 region has the DNA TGTGCCAGCAGACCAACTAGCGGGAGCCGACAAGAGACCCAGTACTTC.

This chain uses TRBV10-3 with TRBJ1-5, with no clear D. Germline V gives CDR1 ENHRY, CDR2 SYGVKD. The germline V and J ends were trimmed by 10 bases and 4 bases, with 20 bases remaining between them. The CDR3 sequence is 15 residues long. CDR3: CATRLESSQNQPQHF. Written as DNA, the CDR3 is TGTGCCACCAGGCTGGAGTCCTCTCAAAATCAGCCCCAGCATTTT.